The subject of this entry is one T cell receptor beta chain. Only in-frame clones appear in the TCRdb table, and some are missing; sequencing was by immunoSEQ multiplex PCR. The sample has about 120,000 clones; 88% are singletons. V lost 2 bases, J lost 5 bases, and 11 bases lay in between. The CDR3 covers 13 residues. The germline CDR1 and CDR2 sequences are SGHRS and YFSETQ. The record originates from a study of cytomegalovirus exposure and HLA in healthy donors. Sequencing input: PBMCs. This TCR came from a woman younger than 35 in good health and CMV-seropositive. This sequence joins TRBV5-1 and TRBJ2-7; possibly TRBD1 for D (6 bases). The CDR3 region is CASSLQGFHEQYF. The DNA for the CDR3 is TGCGCCAGCAGCTTACAGGGTTTCCACGAGCAGTACTTC.